This TCR beta chain is from a study of memory CD4+ T cells and cytomegalovirus serostatus. The data were produced by immunoSEQ multiplex PCR, yet TCRdb's version contains in-frame clones alone and is incomplete. This table holds approximately 44,000 clones, roughly four fifths found once. Single viable CD3+CD4+CD8-CD45RO+ cells were sorted as the memory CD4+ T cells. This clone appeared a single time. The CDR3 spans 14 residues. V lost 5 bases and J lost 7, with 17 bases in between. Germline CDR1 MDHEN, CDR2 SYDVKM. The gene calls are TRBV28 and TRBJ1-2; maybe TRBD1 (5 bases). This TCR was recovered from an adult in good health and CMV-seronegative. Sequencing input: memory CD4+ T cells from blood. CDR3 protein: CASSALQAVGGYTF. The CDR3 nucleotides are TGTGCCAGCAGTGCCTTACAGGCGGTTGGTGGCTACACCTTC.